Following are 20 T cell receptor beta chains from one sample sequenced in a study of cytomegalovirus exposure and HLA in healthy donors. 13 Jbeta primers and 60 Vbeta primers were used for the PCR. Repertoires were generated with immunoSEQ multiplex PCR, while TCRdb's copy carries only in-frame clones and drops some. The table lists over 130,000 clones, around 80% of them singletons, with over 1% in the top ten. Sequenced material: PBMCs. These receptors were taken from a female donor in good health and CMV-seronegative.

The chain combines TRBV29-1 with TRBJ2-7; TRBD2 agrees at 9 bases. The V gene end was trimmed by 2 bases and the J gene end by 3 bases; junction bases not matched to a gene: 2. The V gene's germline CDR1 is SQVTM and CDR2 ANQGSEA. The CDR3 extends over 13 amino acids. CDR3 region: CSVESTSGYEQYF. DNA of the CDR3: TGCAGCGTTGAATCGACTAGCGGCTACGAGCAGTACTTC.

The chain recombines TRBV13 with TRBJ1-2; TRBD1 aligns across 8 bases. CDR3 length equals 13 residues. Per the germline V gene, CDR1 is PRHDT and CDR2 is FYEKMQ (reference sequence). The trim removed 4 bases at V and 6 bases at J, leaving 4 bases unmatched. The CDR3 region is CASSWGQANGYTF. Written as DNA, the CDR3 is TGTGCCAGCAGCTGGGGACAGGCGAATGGCTACACCTTC.

V and J are TRBV7-9 and TRBJ1-2, with a weak D call TRBD1 (6 bases). CDR3 length equals 12 residues. The germline CDR1 and CDR2 sequences are SEHNR and FQNEAQ (reference sequence). Trimming took 4 bases from V and 7 from J, leaving 10 bases between them. The CDR3 sequence is CASSSQGSGYTF. The DNA of the CDR3 is TGTGCCAGCAGCTCCCAGGGGAGTGGCTACACCTTC.

The chain carries TRBV4-1 and TRBJ2-7; a possible D gene is TRBD1 (6 bases). Trimming shortened V by 0 bases and J by 3 bases, and 18 bases separated the two germline ends. This CDR3 region has 17 residues. Germline assignment: CDR1 MGHRA and CDR2 YSYEKL. This chain's CDR3 is CASSQDTIAQGLYEQYF. DNA for the CDR3: TGCGCCAGCAGCCAAGATACAATCGCACAGGGCCTCTACGAGCAGTACTTC.

This clone came up once. The chain joins TRBV2 to TRBJ1-3, with 7 positions matching TRBD1. This CDR3 region has 15 residues. Germline V gene sequence: CDR1 SNHLY, CDR2 FYNNEI. The J segment lost 2 bases and the V segment lost 7 bases, leaving 8 bases of the junction unmatched. This CDR3 reads CASKLEGAAGNTIYF. The CDR3 nucleotides read TGTGCCAGCAAACTAGAGGGGGCGGCTGGAAACACCATATATTTT.

The chain uses TRBV11-1 and TRBJ2-2; TRBD1 might be the D (5 bases). With 6 bases removed from V and 3 bases from J, the gap between germline ends came to 8 bases. The CDR3 has 13 residues. Germline CDR1 is SGHAT and CDR2 is FQDESV (reference sequence). CDR3 region: CASRGPDTGELFF. Written as DNA, the CDR3 is TGTGCCAGCAGGGGGCCGGACACCGGGGAGCTGTTTTTT.

Comments on this clone: Germline is not matched at one junction end, which may reflect a read error. This chain uses TRBV7-2 with TRBJ2-1; TRBD2 matches at 10 bases. Germline V gene sequence: CDR1 SGHTA, CDR2 FQGNSA. The CDR3 is 14 residues long. CDR3 residues: CASSLKREGLGWIF. Here the CDR3 DNA reads TGTGCCAGCAGCTTGAAGCGGGAGGGCCTTGGTTGGATCTTC. The full variable domain, rest sourced from reference TRBV7-2 and TRBJ2-1, is GAGVSQSPSNKVTEKGKDVELRCDPISGHTALYWYRQSLGQGLEFLIYFQGNSAPDKSGLPSDRFSAERTGGSVSTLTIQRTQQEDSAVYLCASSLKREGLGWIFGPGTRLTVL.

The chain carries TRBV5-1 and TRBJ1-4; D is undetermined. Trimming left V 0 bases short and J 7 bases short, with 10 bases between. The CDR3 has 14 amino acids. Germline CDR1 is SGHRS and CDR2 is YFSETQ. DNA for the CDR3: TGCGCCAGCAGCTTGGGCGGGAAGGGTGAAAAACTGTTTTTT. Translation: CASSLGGKGEKLFF.

The chain employs TRBV6-5 and TRBJ1-1, with D possibly being TRBD1 (5 bases). Trimming took off 0 bases at V and 5 bases at J, with 13 bases between the two ends. Germline V lookup: CDR1 MNHEY, CDR2 SVGAGI. The CDR3 has 15 residues. CDR3 DNA sequence: TGTGCCAGCAGTTACTCGGTAGGGGCAGGGACTGAAGCTTTCTTT. Translation: CASSYSVGAGTEAFF.

The chain carries TRBV6-6 and TRBJ2-7; perhaps TRBD2 as D (5 bases). Germline CDR1 reads MNHNY; CDR2 reads SVGAGI (reference sequence). The length of the CDR3 is 16 residues. The V end lost 2 bases, the J end lost 2 bases, and 16 bases lay between the germline ends. The CDR3 bases are TGTGCCAGCAGTTACGGCCGGGCCGAGGAGGCCTACGAGCAGTACTTC. It encodes CASSYGRAEEAYEQYF.

In DNA form, the CDR3 reads TGTGCCTGGAGTATCTCAGGGGCGGGCTATGGCTACACCTTC. It encodes CAWSISGAGYGYTF. The chain carries TRBV30 and TRBJ1-2, with a tentative D call TRBD1 (6 bases). Trimming stripped 2 bases from V and 4 bases from J, with 14 bases between. Looked up from germline, CDR1 is GTSNPN and CDR2 is SVGIG (reference sequence). The CDR3 is made up of 14 amino acids.

V is TRBV11-3 and J is TRBJ1-1; D unclear. The CDR3 totals 13 residues. Per germline, CDR1 SGHNT and CDR2 YENEEA. V was shortened by 1 base and J by 2 bases, with 5 bases between the two germline ends. CDR3 coding DNA: TGTGCCAGCAGCTTAGCTCCTAACACTGAAGCTTTCTTT. As protein: CASSLAPNTEAFF.

The V and J genes are TRBV2 and TRBJ2-1; 7 bases line up with TRBD2. CDR1 SNHLY and CDR2 FYNNEI come from the germline V gene. V lost 4 bases and J lost 6; bases outside the gene matches: 3. The CDR3 covers 13 residues. The CDR3 sequence is CASSGRTSNEQFF. The CDR3 DNA follows: TGTGCCAGCAGTGGAAGGACTAGCAATGAGCAGTTCTTC.

Regarding this clone: The sample contains more than one DNA sequence encoding this CDR3. The chain has TRBV28 and TRBJ2-7, with D unresolved. The germline CDR1 and CDR2 sequences are MDHEN and SYDVKM. This CDR3 comprises 12 residues. V lost 5 bases and J 1 base, leaving 6 bases between the germline ends. For the CDR3, the DNA is TGTGCCAGCAGTCTAGATTCCTACGAGCAGTACTTC. Residues: CASSLDSYEQYF.

In regard to this clone: This sample also contains other DNA sequences that code for the same CDR3. V and J are TRBV5-1 and TRBJ1-1; TRBD1 might be the D (5 bases). Germline assignment: CDR1 SGHRS and CDR2 YFSETQ. This CDR3 region has 14 residues. The V end lost 0 bases, the J end lost 3 bases, and 9 bases lay between the germline ends. The CDR3 sequence: CASSLAGGYTEAFF. As DNA, the CDR3 is TGCGCCAGCAGCTTGGCCGGGGGTTACACTGAAGCTTTCTTT.

J is TRBJ2-7 and V is TRBV19; TRBD1 agrees at 8 bases. V was clipped by 9 bases and J by 3 bases; unmatched bases: 10. The V gene's germline CDR1 is LNHDA and CDR2 SQIVND (reference sequence). The CDR3 runs 14 residues. CDR3 sequence: CARHLRDRFYEQYF. The CDR3 nucleotides read TGTGCCAGACACCTCCGGGACAGGTTCTACGAGCAGTACTTC.

The V call is TRBV5-1, the J call TRBJ2-2, with no clear D. CDR1 is SGHRS, CDR2 YFSETQ, per germline. The V gene lost 0 bases and the J gene lost 0 bases, with 9 bases spanning the gap. CDR3 length: 16 amino acids. In DNA, the CDR3 is TGCGCCAGCAGCTTGGTCCCCACATCGAACACCGGGGAGCTGTTTTTT. This translates into CASSLVPTSNTGELFF.

The V and J genes are TRBV29-1 and TRBJ2-1; 9 bases fit TRBD1. The germline gives CDR1 SQVTM, CDR2 ANQGSEA. V shed 8 bases and J 7 bases; nucleotides not matched to a gene: 6. CDR3 length: 12 residues. In DNA form, the CDR3 reads TGCAGCCTCGGGACAGGGCCAAATGAGCAGTTCTTC. It translates to CSLGTGPNEQFF.

This clone was observed a single time. The CDR3 sequence is CASSLGSGSGQETQYF. The CDR3 DNA follows: TGTGCCAGCAGTTTGGGTAGCGGGAGTGGCCAAGAGACCCAGTACTTC. This chain links TRBV27 with TRBJ2-5, with 9 positions matching TRBD2. The trim removed 3 bases at V and 1 base at J, leaving 6 bases unmatched. The CDR3 extends over 16 amino acids. Germline V gene sequence: CDR1 MNHEY, CDR2 SMNVEV (reference sequence).

The chain is built from TRBV27 and TRBJ1-2; D unclear. CDR3 length equals 11 residues. Trimming removed 4 bases from V and 8 bases from J, with 8 bases in between. Germline CDR1 reads MNHEY; CDR2 reads SMNVEV (reference sequence). The CDR3, as DNA: TGTGCCAGCAGTTCCTCGAGCGGCTACACCTTC. It codes for CASSSSSGYTF.